Shown below are 19 T cell receptor beta chains from a single sample sequenced in a study of memory CD4+ T cells and cytomegalovirus serostatus. The repertoire was sequenced with immunoSEQ multiplex PCR; TCRdb's copy has only in-frame clones and lacks some. The sample shows around 53,000 clones, around 85% of them seen only once. The sort gate was single viable CD3+CD4+CD8-CD45RO+ cells for memory CD4+ T cells. The sample was memory CD4+ T cells from blood. The receptors derive from an adult in good health and CMV-seronegative.

This clone was detected only once. The V call is TRBV10-3, the J call TRBJ2-5; a weak D match, TRBD1 (7 bases). The end of the DNA fits TRBJ2-7 better, so the J call may be wrong. The length of the CDR3 is 13 residues. Germline CDR1 ENHRY, CDR2 SYGVKD. CDR3 nucleotide sequence: TGTGCCATCGCATCCCAGGGGGGAGTCGAGCAGTACTTC. Amino acids: CAIASQGGVEQYF.

J is TRBJ1-6 and V is TRBV4-1, with D unclear. The CDR3 is 17 residues long. Germline V gene data show CDR1 as MGHRA and CDR2 as YSYEKL. Between the trimmed V and J ends, which lost 2 bases and 3 bases, there was a span of 14 bases. The CDR3: CASSQSSQENYNSPLHF. The CDR3 nucleotides read TGCGCCAGCAGCCAATCCTCTCAGGAGAACTATAATTCACCCCTCCACTTT.

This rearrangement joins TRBV4-1 to TRBJ1-2; 7 nucleotides align to TRBD1. CDR1 and CDR2 (germline): MGHRA, YSYEKL. V shed 1 base and J 4 bases; nucleotides not matched to a gene: 6. The CDR3 totals 15 residues. CDR3 sequence reads: CASSQADREVYGYTF. As DNA, the CDR3 is TGCGCCAGCAGCCAAGCAGACAGGGAGGTCTATGGCTACACCTTC.

This clone was counted a few times. At one end, the junction sequence differs from germline, possibly due to a read error. The chain carries TRBV19 and TRBJ2-7, with D unresolved. Per germline, CDR1 LNHDA and CDR2 SQIVND (reference sequence). There are 14 residues in the CDR3. The CDR3 DNA reads TGTGCCAGTAGTCGTGGGTGGAGCTCCAACGAGCAGTACTTC. The encoded protein is CASSRGWSSNEQYF. The variable domain in full, completed from reference TRBV19 and TRBJ2-7, reads DGGITQSPKYLFRKEGQNVTLSCEQNLNHDAMYWYRQDPGQGLRLIYYSQIVNDFQKGDIAEGYSVSREKKESFPLTVTSAQKNPTAFYLCASSRGWSSNEQYFGPGTRLTVT.

The gene calls are TRBV6-5 and TRBJ2-7; 9 nucleotides agree with TRBD1. Germline CDR1 is MNHEY and CDR2 is SVGAGI. J was trimmed by 5 bases and V by 11 bases; bases with no gene match: 13. The CDR3 loop spans 14 amino acids. CDR3 nucleotide sequence: TGTGCCGCGCGGCCCGGACAGGGGAGGAACGAGCAGTACTTC. Residues: CAARPGQGRNEQYF.

The chain has TRBV19 and TRBJ1-1; D is unclear. The ends were cut back, 5 bases at V and 0 bases at J, with 7 bases in the middle. This CDR3 contains 13 residues. Germline V CDR1 and CDR2: LNHDA, SQIVND (reference sequence). This chain's CDR3 is CASSPYMNTEAFF. As DNA, the CDR3 is TGTGCCAGTAGTCCCTACATGAACACTGAAGCTTTCTTT.

The chain is built from TRBV5-8 and TRBJ1-2, with no clear D. Trimming removed 4 bases from V and 0 bases from J, with 16 bases in between. This CDR3 has 16 residues. Germline loops: CDR1 SGHTS, CDR2 YDEGEE. CDR3 residues: CASSPIGGSPNYGYTF. For the CDR3, the DNA is TGTGCCAGCAGCCCGATCGGAGGTTCCCCTAACTATGGCTACACCTTC.

The V and J genes are TRBV19 and TRBJ2-3; D assignment may be TRBD1 or TRBD2 (7 bases each). The V end lost 3 bases, the J end lost 3 bases, and 13 bases lay between the germline ends. The CDR3 is 15 amino acids. Germline assignment: CDR1 LNHDA and CDR2 SQIVND (reference sequence). The CDR3 coding sequence is TGTGCCAGTAGTATGTACAGGGGAGGGACAGATACGCAGTATTTT. Protein sequence: CASSMYRGGTDTQYF. The entire variable domain, with the rest obtained from reference TRBV19 and TRBJ2-3, is as follows: DGGITQSPKYLFRKEGQNVTLSCEQNLNHDAMYWYRQDPGQGLRLIYYSQIVNDFQKGDIAEGYSVSREKKESFPLTVTSAQKNPTAFYLCASSMYRGGTDTQYFGPGTRLTVL.

This clone was observed a few times. The CDR3 here is CASSTGGTGELFF. CDR3 DNA sequence: TGTGCCAGCAGCACAGGGGGTACCGGGGAGCTGTTTTTT. This chain connects TRBV7-9 to TRBJ2-2; 8 nucleotides agree with TRBD1. V shed 5 bases and J 5 bases; nucleotides not matched to a gene: 1. This CDR3 has 13 amino acids. Germline V CDR1 and CDR2: SEHNR, FQNEAQ (reference sequence).

The chain uses TRBV4-1 and TRBJ2-5; 8 bases match TRBD1. This CDR3 is built from 14 residues. Trimming at V came to 6 bases and at J to 5 bases, leaving 8 bases not matched to a gene. CDR1 is MGHRA and CDR2 is YSYEKL in the germline V gene. The CDR3 bases are TGCGCCAGCAGGGCTTCAGGGGGCGCGGAGACCCAGTACTTC. Its protein is CASRASGGAETQYF.

This chain's CDR3 is CAGTGQETQYF. In DNA, the CDR3 is TGTGCCGGAACAGGGCAAGAGACCCAGTACTTC. V usage is TRBV2 and J usage is TRBJ2-5, with D perhaps TRBD1 (6 bases). The V end lost 11 bases, the J end lost 2 bases, and 9 bases lay between the germline ends. The CDR3 contains 11 residues. Per the germline V gene, CDR1 is SNHLY and CDR2 is FYNNEI.

The CDR3 DNA follows: TGTGCCTGGACTCCGGGACAGGGTAATCAGCCCCAGCATTTT. This codes for CAWTPGQGNQPQHF. The V gene is TRBV30, the J gene TRBJ1-5; the match to TRBD1 covers 9 bases. With 4 bases clipped from V and 4 bases from J, the junction kept 5 bases outside the gene matches. The CDR3 loop spans 14 amino acids. Germline-derived CDR1 and CDR2 are GTSNPN and SVGIG (reference sequence).

The table lists this clone with a count of one. V usage is TRBV10-3 and J usage is TRBJ2-2; 8 nucleotides line up with TRBD2. In germline, CDR1 is ENHRY, CDR2 SYGVKD. V dropped 7 bases and J dropped 0; count of bases not matched to a gene: 4. The CDR3 consists of 15 residues. The CDR3 reads CAINSGGANTGELFF. The DNA of the CDR3 is TGTGCCATCAACTCCGGGGGGGCGAACACCGGGGAGCTGTTTTTT.

This CDR3 reads CASRRGPQLEAFF. CDR3 in DNA: TGCGCCAGCAGACGCGGTCCCCAGTTAGAAGCTTTCTTT. This chain joins TRBV5-1 and TRBJ1-1; D ambiguous. The CDR3 extends over 13 amino acids. The germline V gene has CDR1 SGHRS and CDR2 YFSETQ. Trimming shortened V by 5 bases and J by 8 bases, and 16 bases separated the two germline ends.

CDR3 region: CASSLAGGGGGELFF. CDR3 coding DNA: TGTGCCAGCAGCTTGGCAGGGGGCGGAGGCGGGGAGCTGTTTTTT. The chain joins TRBV5-6 to TRBJ2-2; TRBD1 matches 8 bases. V was pared by 0 bases and J by 7 bases, with 5 bases of the junction left unmatched. There are 15 residues in the CDR3. Germline assignment: CDR1 SGHDT and CDR2 YYEEEE.

V is TRBV5-5 and J is TRBJ2-1; D is undetermined. Trimming pared 2 bases from V and 8 bases from J, leaving 8 bases between. This CDR3 comprises 12 residues. Germline loops: CDR1 SGHKS, CDR2 YYEKEE (reference sequence). The CDR3 loop is CASSFGFDEQFF. Here the CDR3 DNA reads TGTGCCAGCAGCTTCGGGTTCGATGAGCAGTTCTTC.

The CDR3 bases are TGTGCCAGCAGCTCATACGGCACAGCCCTGGGTACGCAGTATTTT. It yields the protein CASSSYGTALGTQYF. The V and J genes are TRBV7-2 and TRBJ2-3; D remains unclear. Looked up from germline, CDR1 is SGHTA and CDR2 is FQGNSA. The CDR3 is made up of 15 amino acids. Trimming stripped 4 bases from V and 8 bases from J, with 19 bases between.

V gene TRBV2 combines with J gene TRBJ2-2; D call uncertain. The V and J ends lost 2 bases and 2 bases respectively, with 9 bases between them. Germline V gives CDR1 SNHLY, CDR2 FYNNEI. This CDR3 is 15 amino acids long. The CDR3 DNA is TGTGCCAGCAGTGAACAGAGAATAAACACCGGGGAGCTGTTTTTT. Encoded protein: CASSEQRINTGELFF.

The chain recombines TRBV5-1 with TRBJ1-2; 11 bases align to TRBD1. V lost 6 bases to trimming and J lost 0 bases; unmatched junction nucleotides: 4. The CDR3 loop spans 15 amino acids. Germline V CDR1 and CDR2: SGHRS, YFSETQ. In nucleotides, the CDR3 is TGCGCCAGCACGGACAGGGGGCAGGCTAACTATGGCTACACCTTC. It translates to CASTDRGQANYGYTF.